This TCR beta chain was retrieved from a study of CD8 T cells in Susac syndrome. The CDR3 extends over 13 amino acids. Trimming stripped 1 base from V and 5 bases from J, with 9 bases between. Germline V gene sequence: CDR1 KGHSH, CDR2 LQKENI. TCR beta sequencing was performed on blood CD8+ and CD4+ T cells. When the RNA was reverse transcribed, random hexamers were used with an input of about 0.5 to 1 ug. TCRdb re-called the immunoSEQ multiplex PCR reads with MiXCR, one entry per CDR3 protein. In the table there are 250,000 to 350,000 distinct CDR3 sequences, about 90% of which are singletons. The material sequenced was CD4+ T cells from PBMCs. The chain uses TRBV18 and TRBJ2-7; D perhaps matches TRBD1 (5 bases). The TCR originated in a human donor with multiple sclerosis. Here the CDR3 DNA reads TGTGCCAGCTCACCACTTGACAGCAACGAGCAGTACTTC. It translates to CASSPLDSNEQYF.